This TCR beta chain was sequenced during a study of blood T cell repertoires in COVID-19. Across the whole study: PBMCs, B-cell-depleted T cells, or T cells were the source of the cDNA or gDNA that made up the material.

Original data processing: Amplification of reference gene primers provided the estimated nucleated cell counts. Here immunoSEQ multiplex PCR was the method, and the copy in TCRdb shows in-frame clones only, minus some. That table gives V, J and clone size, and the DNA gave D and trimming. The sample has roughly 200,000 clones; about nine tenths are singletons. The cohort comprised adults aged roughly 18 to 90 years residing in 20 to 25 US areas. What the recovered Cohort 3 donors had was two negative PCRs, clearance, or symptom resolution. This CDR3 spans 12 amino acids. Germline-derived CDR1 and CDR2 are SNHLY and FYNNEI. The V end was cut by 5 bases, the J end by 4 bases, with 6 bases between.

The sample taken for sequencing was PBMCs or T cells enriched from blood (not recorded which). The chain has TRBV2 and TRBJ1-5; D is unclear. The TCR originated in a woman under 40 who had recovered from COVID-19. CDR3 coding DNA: TGTGCCAGCAGTCGGAGGAATCAGCCCCAGCATTTT. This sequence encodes CASSRRNQPQHF. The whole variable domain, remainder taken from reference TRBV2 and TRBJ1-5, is EPEVTQTPSHQVTQMGQEVILRCVPISNHLYFYWYRQILGQKVEFLVSFYNNEISEKSEIFDDQFSVERPDGSNFTLKIRSTKLEDSAMYFCASSRRNQPQHFGDGTRLSIL.